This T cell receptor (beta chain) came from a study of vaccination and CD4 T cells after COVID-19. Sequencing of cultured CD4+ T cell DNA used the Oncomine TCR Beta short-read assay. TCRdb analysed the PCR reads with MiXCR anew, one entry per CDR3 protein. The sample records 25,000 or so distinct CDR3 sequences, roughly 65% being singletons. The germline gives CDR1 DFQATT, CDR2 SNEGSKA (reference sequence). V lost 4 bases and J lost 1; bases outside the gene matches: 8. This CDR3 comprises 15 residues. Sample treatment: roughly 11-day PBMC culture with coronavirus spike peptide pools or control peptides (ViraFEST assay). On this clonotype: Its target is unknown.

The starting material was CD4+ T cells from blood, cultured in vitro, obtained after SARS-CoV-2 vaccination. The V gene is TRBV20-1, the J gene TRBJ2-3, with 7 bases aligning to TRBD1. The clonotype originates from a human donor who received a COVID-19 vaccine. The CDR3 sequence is CSAKPGTARTDTQYF. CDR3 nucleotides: TGCAGTGCTAAGCCCGGGACAGCTCGCACAGATACGCAGTATTTT.